This T cell receptor (beta chain) originates from a study of siplizumab effects on memory and regulatory T cells. Per individual sample, 80,000 to 100,000 TCR templates were assayed. The assay was immunoSEQ multiplex PCR, and TCRdb's table has in-frame clones only and misses some. The sample has about 7,400 clones, under 80% seen once. As to this clone: Antigen unknown.

The CDR3 is 13 amino acids. CDR1 and CDR2 (germline): LGHNA, YNFKEQ. V lost 5 bases and J 3 bases, leaving 7 bases between the germline ends. Overall study findings and caveats: Naive T cell populations appeared to exhibit greater diversity than memory cells and appeared to be major alloresponse contributors.

The clonotype comes from a human donor in good health. What was sequenced was effector memory CD8+ T cells sorted from blood. The subset was: unstimulated CD8+ effector memory T cells. The chain links TRBV4-2 to TRBJ2-2; the D is unclear. The CDR3 reads CASSLSYTGELFF. In nucleotides, the CDR3 is TGTGCCAGCAGCTTGTCGTACACCGGGGAGCTGTTTTTT.